This T cell receptor (beta chain) is from a study of blood T cell repertoires in COVID-19. Those who participated ranged in age from roughly 18 to 100 years and resided in 24 US areas. Participants were placed into cohorts based on the clinical history they reported. V lost 4 bases and J 7 bases, leaving 10 bases between the germline ends. The CDR3 runs to 13 residues. Germline values: CDR1 SGHDN, CDR2 FVKESK. Authors' processing steps: Amplifying reference gene primers gave estimates of nucleated cell counts. TCRdb's copy holds only in-frame clones and misses some; the assay was immunoSEQ multiplex PCR. The V and J calls and clone size were taken over from that table, and D and trimming were inferred from the DNA. The repertoire consists of 200,000 to 250,000 clones, with 85% occurring once and the leading ten covering around 10%.

This chain joins TRBV14 and TRBJ1-4; D not resolved. What was sequenced was PBMCs or T cells enriched from blood (not recorded which). The receptor's source is a woman between 50 and 59 years old with acute COVID-19. CDR3 residues: CASSLAVGEKLFF. In DNA, the CDR3 is TGTGCCAGCAGCCTAGCTGTGGGTGAAAAACTGTTTTTT. Variable domain in full (rest from reference TRBV14 and TRBJ1-4): EAGVTQFPSHSVIEKGQTVTLRCDPISGHDNLYWYRRVMGKEIKFLLHFVKESKQDESGMPNNRFLAERTGGTYSTLKVQPAELEDSGVYFCASSLAVGEKLFFGSGTQLSVL.